One sample yielded the 10 T cell receptor beta chains listed below, sequenced in a study of identical twins. MiXCR, applied by TCRdb to the 5' RACE reads, yields one record per CDR3 protein. The sample consists of roughly 700,000 distinct CDR3 sequences, over 8.5% of them appearing once. These data are also associated with another study on yellow fever vaccine responses in identical twins.

Material for sequencing was PBMCs. The source is a woman aged 18-29 years in good health.

The sample holds a few counts of this clonotype. The rearrangement links TRBV4-2 to TRBJ1-2; the match to TRBD1 covers 11 bases. CDR1 and CDR2 (germline): LGHNA, YNFKEQ. V dropped 4 bases and J dropped 0; count of bases not matched to a gene: 7. The CDR3 has 17 amino acids. The CDR3 nucleotides read TGTGCCAGCAGCCCTACCGGGACAGGGGGGACTAACTATGGCTACACCTTC. Its translation: CASSPTGTGGTNYGYTF.

The genes are TRBV9 and TRBJ1-1; D is undetermined. The V and J ends lost 0 bases and 0 bases respectively, with 9 bases between them. Germline V gene sequence: CDR1 SGDLS, CDR2 YYNGEE. CDR3 length equals 15 residues. CDR3 in amino acids: CASSVGPSMNTEAFF. CDR3 DNA sequence: TGTGCCAGCAGCGTAGGTCCCAGCATGAACACTGAAGCTTTCTTT.

Ten or more counts support this clonotype. This chain connects TRBV7-3 to TRBJ2-1, with TRBD1 matching 9 bases. With V trimmed by 6 bases and J by 4 bases, 4 bases remained unmatched. The CDR3 contains 14 residues. CDR1 and CDR2 (germline): SGHTA, FQGTGA. In DNA form, the CDR3 reads TGTGCCAGCAGGCGACAGGGGGAGTACAATGAGCAGTTCTTC. Translated, it gives CASRRQGEYNEQFF.

On this clonotype itself: This sequence may be a read error, since a much larger clone differs from it by one base. The chain links TRBV12-3 or TRBV12-4 to TRBJ2-1; perhaps TRBD1 as D (5 bases). This CDR3 has 15 residues. CDR3 residues: CASSSGFSVYNGQFF. The CDR3 DNA reads as TGTGCCAGCAGTTCAGGGTTTTCGGTTTACAATGGGCAGTTCTTC.

This clonotype was recorded many times. The chain couples TRBV12-3 or TRBV12-4 to TRBJ2-1; 8 nucleotides align to TRBD1. V gave up 5 bases and J gave up 5 bases; unmatched junction bases: 5. The CDR3 has 14 amino acids. The CDR3 reads CASSGQGIHNEQFF. CDR3 sequence (DNA): TGTGCCAGCAGTGGACAGGGAATTCACAATGAGCAGTTCTTC.

This clonotype was detected a few times. The chain uses TRBV28 and TRBJ2-5, with a tentative D call TRBD2 (7 bases). The CDR3 runs 17 residues. Germline CDR1 MDHEN, CDR2 SYDVKM. Trimming cost V 2 bases and J 2 bases, with 18 bases left between them. For the CDR3, the DNA is TGTGCCAGCAGTTTAAGGGGGGCGGGAGTGCGGCAAGAGACCCAGTACTTC. This sequence encodes CASSLRGAGVRQETQYF.

This clonotype was found a few times. The CDR3 region is CASSYGRGAILTNEKLFF. The CDR3, as DNA: TGTGCCAGCAGTTATGGACGAGGGGCGATCTTAACTAATGAAAAACTGTTTTTT. The rearrangement uses TRBV6-2 or TRBV6-3 and TRBJ1-4, with D perhaps TRBD1 (5 bases). The CDR3 extends over 18 amino acids. The germline V and J ends were trimmed by 3 bases and 1 base, with 18 bases remaining between them. CDR1 is MNHEY, CDR2 SVGEGT, per germline.

At least ten counts were recorded for this clonotype. This chain links TRBV12-3 or TRBV12-4 with TRBJ2-7; TRBD2 matches at 7 bases. This CDR3 has 14 amino acids. Trimming took 4 bases from V and 4 from J; bases not matched to a gene: 7. The CDR3 DNA sequence: TGTGCCAGCAGTTCCGGGGGGTCGAGGTACGAGCAGTACTTC. Translation: CASSSGGSRYEQYF.

This chain joins TRBV7-2 and TRBJ2-6; the match to TRBD2 covers 8 bases. Germline values: CDR1 SGHTA, CDR2 FQGNSA. Trimming removed 1 base from V and 4 bases from J; junction bases left unmatched: 6. The length of the CDR3 is 17 residues. The CDR3 nucleotides are TGTGCCAGCAGCTTAGTCGGGGGGGCGCGGGGGGCCAACGTCCTGACTTTC. As protein: CASSLVGGARGANVLTF.

This chain connects TRBV10-1 to TRBJ2-4, with D perhaps matching TRBD1 (6 bases). CDR1 WNHNN and CDR2 SYGVQD come from the germline V gene (reference sequence). This CDR3 region has 17 residues. V lost 0 bases, J lost 2 bases, and 14 bases lay in between. CDR3 DNA sequence: TGCGCCAGCAGTGAGTCGACAGGTTTGGTATCCAAAAACATTCAGTACTTC. Encoded protein: CASSESTGLVSKNIQYF.